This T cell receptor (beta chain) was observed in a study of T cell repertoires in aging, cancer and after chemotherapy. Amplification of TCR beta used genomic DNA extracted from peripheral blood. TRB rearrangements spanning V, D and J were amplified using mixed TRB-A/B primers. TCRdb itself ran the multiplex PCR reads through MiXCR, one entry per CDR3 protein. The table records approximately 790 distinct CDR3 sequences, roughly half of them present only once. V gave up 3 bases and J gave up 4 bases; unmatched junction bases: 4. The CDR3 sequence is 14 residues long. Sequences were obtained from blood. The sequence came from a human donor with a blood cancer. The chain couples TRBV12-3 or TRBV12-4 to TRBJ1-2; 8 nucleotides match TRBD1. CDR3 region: CASSLRQGIYGYTF. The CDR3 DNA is TGTGCCAGCAGTTTGAGACAGGGGATCTATGGCTACACCTTC.